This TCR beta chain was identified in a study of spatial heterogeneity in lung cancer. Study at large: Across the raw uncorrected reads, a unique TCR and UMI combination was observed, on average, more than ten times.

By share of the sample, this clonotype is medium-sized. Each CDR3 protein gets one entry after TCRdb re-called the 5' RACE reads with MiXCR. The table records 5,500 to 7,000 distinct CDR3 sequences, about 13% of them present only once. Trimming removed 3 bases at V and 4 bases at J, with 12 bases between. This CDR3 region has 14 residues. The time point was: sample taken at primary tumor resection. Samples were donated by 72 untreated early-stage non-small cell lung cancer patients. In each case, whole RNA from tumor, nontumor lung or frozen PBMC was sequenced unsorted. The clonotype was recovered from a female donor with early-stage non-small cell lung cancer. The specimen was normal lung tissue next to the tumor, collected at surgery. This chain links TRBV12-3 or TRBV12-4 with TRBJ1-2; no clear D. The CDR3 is CASSFGRDPYGYTF. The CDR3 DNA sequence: TGTGCCAGCAGTTTTGGAAGGGATCCCTATGGCTACACCTTC.